This T cell receptor (beta chain) was retrieved from a study of T cell changes during pregnancy in multiple sclerosis. Clones were sequenced by immunoSEQ multiplex PCR, and TCRdb holds only the in-frame ones, with some missing. The table lists approximately 60,000 clones, approximately 91% of them singletons, with 1.3% in the top ten. The germline V gene encodes CDR1 SGHTA and CDR2 FQGNSA. Germline trimming cut 8 bases from V and 4 bases from J; bases unmatched to any gene: 3. The CDR3 is 14 amino acids. The specimen was peripheral blood, collected in the second trimester of pregnancy. The receptor's source is a female donor with multiple sclerosis, enrolled in a pregnancy study. The chain joins TRBV7-2 to TRBJ2-3; 13 bases fit TRBD2. This CDR3 reads CASRLAGGADTQYF. The CDR3 DNA reads as TGTGCCAGCCGACTAGCGGGGGGTGCAGATACGCAGTATTTT.